This T cell receptor (beta chain) was documented in a study of blood T cell repertoires in COVID-19 (dated by TCRdb to about 2020). As for the study more broadly: The collaborator samples originated in the United States, Italy and Spain and spanned the acute and convalescent phases of COVID-19. Samples came from the ongoing ImmuneRACE study (first 160 participants) plus 1,254 subjects from 6 global collaborators. The material from the prospective study consisted of cDNA or gDNA derived from T cells, B-cell-depleted T cells, or PBMCs. The dataset comprised deeply sampled blood TCRbeta repertoires from subjects exposed to, actively infected with, or recovered from COVID-19. The repertoires were released in a freely available public database intended as a resource for research on the immune response to SARS-CoV-2. Where available, HLA class I and class II types were obtained from metadata supplied by the sample provider rather than from assay-based typing. Sample metadata almost always included a de-identified subject ID, COVID-19 status, age in years and sex. What the research found in general, with its limitations: The amount of clinical and demographic metadata varied by source and participant and was provided uncurated.

As for this clone: The antigen this receptor binds is unknown. It has no much larger one-base neighbor in the sample; base qualities were not kept.

Each collaborating institution followed its own protocols to collect whole blood in K2EDTA tubes. For TCRbeta analysis, collaborator samples were shipped as frozen whole blood, as isolated PBMCs, or as DNA extracted from either sample type. TCRbeta CDR3 regions were amplified from genomic DNA by means of the immunoSEQ Assay, a bias-controlled multiplex PCR. Under the source paper's analysis protocol: The number of nucleated cells in each sample was estimated from the amplification of reference gene primers within the assay. Sequence reads were collapsed and filtered to measure the absolute abundance of every unique TCRbeta CDR3 rearrangement. For each sample, productive Simpson clonality was calculated as the square root of Simpson's diversity index across productive rearrangements. The immuneACCESS repertoire file appears here via TCRdb, limited to in-frame rearrangements. These files lack a portion of the clones; in checked studies, under half of the deficit traces to unresolved V genes, and the cause of the others is not known. That table supplies the V and J calls and clone size; D and trimming were determined from the DNA. The sample profile shows approximately 27,000 clones; 94% of them were found once. 4% to 5% of the sample belongs to the ten largest clones.

The source is a human donor with active COVID-19. The donor label of this sample is uncertain. The sample comprised peripheral blood.

The sequence in DNA is TGTGCCAGCAGCTTGGGAGCGGCAGGTGACTACTATGGCTACACCTTC. Translated, this is CASSLGAAGDYYGYTF. In this chain, TRBV7-6 is recombined with TRBJ1-2, with the D gene not clear enough to name. The CDR3 goes from the cysteine to the phenylalanine over 16 residues. Just CDR3 DNA is preserved here, 48 bases in frame from base 1. As encoded in the germline V gene, CDR1 is SGHVS while CDR2 is FNYEAQ. Between the V and J ends, shortened by 3 bases and 3 bases respectively, the junction contains 17 bases.